This T cell receptor beta chain was found in a study of T-cell reconstitution after alpha-beta-depleted transplantation in children. Points from the study as a whole: Reported findings indicate that, about two months after transplant, alpha-beta T cells came from several hundred expanded clones, which were derived from non-depleted graft cells. Hyperexpanded clones declined; after one year, newly produced T cells mostly supplied diversity. There were some patients whose high TCRbeta diversity at day 60 came from surviving recipient T cells and thymic progenitors.

Unique molecular identifiers featured in how the TCRbeta library was prepared. Each CDR3 protein is one row after TCRdb ran MiXCR on the PCR reads. The table shows more than 400,000 distinct CDR3 sequences, with approximately 10% occurring only once. Details on this clonotype: What it binds is not known.

This CDR3 is 13 amino acids long. The J segment lost 7 bases and the V segment lost 5 bases, leaving 4 bases of the junction unmatched. Germline values: CDR1 LNHDA, CDR2 SQIVND (reference sequence). The TCR originated in a female patient aged 2 to 10 who had a stem cell transplant for aplastic anemia, so the T cells may come from the graft donor. Sequenced here: PBMCs, mostly from graft donor cells, sampled 180 days after TCRalphabeta/CD19-depleted stem cell transplant. The gene calls are TRBV19 and TRBJ1-2, with 10 bases fitting TRBD1. The CDR3 coding sequence is TGTGCCAGTAGTGTGGACAGGGGGATTGGCTACACCTTC. It translates to CASSVDRGIGYTF.